The rows below give T cell receptor beta chains drawn from one sample of a study of shared clonotypes between healthy human individuals. The table came from immunoSEQ multiplex PCR; TCRdb's copy has only in-frame clones and leaves some out. The sample has over a million clones, about 80% seen once. Sequences were obtained from memory CD4+ T cells sorted from blood. These receptors were taken from a young man in good health. The CDR3 runs from the conserved cysteine through the conserved F or W. A D gene is named only where the DNA matches it firmly. Expanded clones get a size class; other rows say once, few or many, or leave the size out.

d_call	j_call	clone_size	v_call	cdr3_nt	cdr3_aa
NA	TRBJ2-2	NA	TRBV5-6	TGTGCCAGCAGCTTCCGGGAGAACACCGGGGAGCTGTTTTTT	CASSFRENTGELFF
TRBD1	TRBJ2-2	NA	TRBV10-3	TGTGCCATCAGTGCGAGAGGGGGCGACACCGGGGAGCTGTTTTTT	CAISARGGDTGELFF
TRBD2	TRBJ2-5	NA	TRBV7-6	TGTGCCAGCAGCCCAACCGGGCTAGCGGGATTAGAGACCCAGTACTTC	CASSPTGLAGLETQYF
NA	TRBJ2-7	NA	TRBV9	TGTGCCAGCAGCGTAGGCCGTGGACAGACTGCAGAGCAGTACTTC	CASSVGRGQTAEQYF
NA	TRBJ1-4	NA	TRBV5-6	TGTGCCAGCAGCTTGCGCAGCCTTAATGAAAAACTGTTTTTT	CASSLRSLNEKLFF
TRBD1	TRBJ2-7	NA	TRBV7-8	TGTGCCAGCAGCACGACCCAGGGACAGGGTTCCTACGAGCAGTACTTC	CASSTTQGQGSYEQYF
NA	TRBJ1-2	NA	TRBV5-1	TGCGCCAGCAGCTTGGGGGTCAGTTATGGCTACACCTTC	CASSLGVSYGYTF
NA	TRBJ2-5	NA	TRBV5-8	TGTGCCAGCAGCTTGGGAGGGTACCAAGAGACCCAGTACTTC	CASSLGGYQETQYF
NA	TRBJ2-7	NA	TRBV30	TGTGCCTGGACCCAAGGGGGGACTCGGTACGAGCAGTACTTC	CAWTQGGTRYEQYF
NA	TRBJ1-2	NA	TRBV5-6	TGTGCCAGCAGCTCGGTCAGGAATTTTTATGGCTACACCTTC	CASSSVRNFYGYTF
TRBD1	TRBJ1-1	NA	TRBV27	TGTGCCAGCAGTTCTGGACAGGGGAGCACTGAAGCTTTCTTT	CASSSGQGSTEAFF
TRBD1	TRBJ2-7	NA	TRBV6-5	TGTGCCAGCAGGTCCGGACAGGGTTCCTACGAGCAGTACTTC	CASRSGQGSYEQYF
TRBD1	TRBJ2-2	NA	TRBV5-8	TGTGCCAGCAGGACAGGGGGGAACACCGGGGAGCTGTTTTTT	CASRTGGNTGELFF
NA	TRBJ2-1	once	TRBV10-3	TGTGCCATCAGCCTACTAGGGTCTTTTGACGATGAGCAGTTCTTC	CAISLLGSFDDEQFF
NA	TRBJ1-5	NA	TRBV19	TGTGCCAGTAGTAGGGACGGACTAAATCAGCCCCAGCATTTT	CASSRDGLNQPQHF
NA	TRBJ1-3	NA	TRBV30	TGTGCCTGGAGTGTGGCAGCGAGTGGAAACACCATATATTTT	CAWSVAASGNTIYF
TRBD1	TRBJ2-7	NA	TRBV19	TGTGCCAGTAGTGAGGGGGCAACCGAGCAGTACTTC	CASSEGATEQYF
NA	TRBJ2-5	NA	TRBV6-1	TGTGCCAGCAGTGAAGCCTTCGGGCAGGGAGTACCGTACTTC	CASSEAFGQGVPYF
TRBD2	TRBJ2-5	NA	TRBV5-6	TGTGCCAGCAGCTTACGCCTAGCGGGGACGCAAGAGACCCAGTACTTC	CASSLRLAGTQETQYF
TRBD1	TRBJ2-7	NA	TRBV5-1	TGCGCCAGCAGCCAAAATAACAGGGGAACCTACGAGCAGTACTTC	CASSQNNRGTYEQYF
TRBD1	TRBJ2-1	few	TRBV7-2	TGTGCCAGTACCGTCGGGACAGCGGTATACAATGAGCAGTTCTTC	CASTVGTAVYNEQFF
NA	TRBJ1-6	NA	TRBV11-2	TGTGCCAGCAGCTTATGGGCAATCGATAATTCACCCCTCCACTTT	CASSLWAIDNSPLHF
NA	TRBJ2-7	NA	TRBV19	TGTGCCAGTAGTCTGAGATTAGTGGGGTTAAGCTCCTACGAGCAGTACTTC	CASSLRLVGLSSYEQYF
NA	TRBJ1-2	once	TRBV5-1	TGCGCCAGCAGCTACGAGGGACTTAACTATGGCTACACCTTC	CASSYEGLNYGYTF
NA	TRBJ1-4	once	TRBV18	TGTGCCAGCTCACTCCGACAGGTCGAAAAACTGTTTTTT	CASSLRQVEKLFF
NA	TRBJ2-1	NA	TRBV11-3	TGTGCCAGCAGCACGGGGGTGGGAGTGCACAATGAGCAGTTCTTC	CASSTGVGVHNEQFF
TRBD1	TRBJ2-5	NA	TRBV2	TGTGCCAGCAGGGCGGGACAGGGGACGCAAGAGACCCAGTACTTC	CASRAGQGTQETQYF
TRBD1	TRBJ1-1	NA	TRBV19	TGTGCCAGCCAAATCAGGGGGAGTACTGAAGCTTTCTTT	CASQIRGSTEAFF
TRBD2	TRBJ2-3	NA	TRBV2	TGTGCCAGCAGTGAAGCTAGGCTAGCGGGGGGCGCAGATACGCAGTATTTT	CASSEARLAGGADTQYF
TRBD2	TRBJ2-3	NA	TRBV4-3	TGCGCCAGCAGCCAAGGGACTAGCGGGGGAGATACGCAGTATTTT	CASSQGTSGGDTQYF
TRBD2	TRBJ2-3	NA	TRBV6-1	TGTGCCAGCAGCCCCGGGACTAGCGGTACAGATACGCAGTATTTT	CASSPGTSGTDTQYF
TRBD1	TRBJ1-4	few	TRBV28	TGTGCCAGTCGGACAGGGGTGGAAAAACTGTTTTTT	CASRTGVEKLFF
NA	TRBJ1-2	once	TRBV7-9	TGTGCCAGCAGCTTATTTGATTTCGCAGGGGATGGCTACACCTTC	CASSLFDFAGDGYTF
NA	TRBJ1-5	NA	TRBV5-6	TGTGCCAGCAGCTTGTCCGGGACGTGGAGGCAGCCCCAGCATTTT	CASSLSGTWRQPQHF
TRBD2	TRBJ2-4	many	TRBV6-1	TGTGCCAGCAGTGTTCAGTTTGGTAGCGGGAGTCTGGAAAACATTCAGTACTTC	CASSVQFGSGSLENIQYF
TRBD2	TRBJ2-1	few	TRBV2	TGTGCCAGCAGTACCGGGACTAGCGAAGAGCAGTTCTTC	CASSTGTSEEQFF
NA	TRBJ2-5	few	TRBV5-6	TGTGCCAGCAGCTTTAGCGCCCCGGGGACCCAGTACTTC	CASSFSAPGTQYF
NA	TRBJ2-3	NA	TRBV5-1	TGCGCCAGCAGCTTGGGCTACGGGGGCTGGACAGATACGCAGTATTTT	CASSLGYGGWTDTQYF
NA	TRBJ1-3	NA	TRBV7-9	TGTGCCAGCAGCCCGTGGACACTAGGAAACACCATATATTTT	CASSPWTLGNTIYF
NA	TRBJ1-2	NA	TRBV30	TGTGCCTGGAGCCTGGGTACCTATGGCTACACCTTC	CAWSLGTYGYTF
TRBD2	TRBJ2-5	NA	TRBV6-6	TGTGCCAGCACTCCCCGGGGGGAATCAGAGACCCAGTACTTC	CASTPRGESETQYF
TRBD1	TRBJ2-7	NA	TRBV9	TGTGCCAGCAGCGCAGGGGACAGCCCTTCCTACGAGCAGTACTTC	CASSAGDSPSYEQYF
NA	TRBJ2-1	NA	TRBV9	TGTGCCAGCAGCGTCGGCGGGACCTCCTACAATGAGCAGTTCTTC	CASSVGGTSYNEQFF
NA	TRBJ2-5	NA	TRBV5-4	TGTGCCAGCAGCCTACCGGGAACACAAGAGACCCAGTACTTC	CASSLPGTQETQYF
NA	TRBJ1-1	NA	TRBV16	TGTGCCAGCAGCCAATCCACCCTGGGGGGAGCTTTCTTT	CASSQSTLGGAFF
TRBD1	TRBJ1-1	many	TRBV5-4	TGTGCCAGCAGCTGGGGGAGACAGGGCAACACTGAAGCTTTCTTT	CASSWGRQGNTEAFF